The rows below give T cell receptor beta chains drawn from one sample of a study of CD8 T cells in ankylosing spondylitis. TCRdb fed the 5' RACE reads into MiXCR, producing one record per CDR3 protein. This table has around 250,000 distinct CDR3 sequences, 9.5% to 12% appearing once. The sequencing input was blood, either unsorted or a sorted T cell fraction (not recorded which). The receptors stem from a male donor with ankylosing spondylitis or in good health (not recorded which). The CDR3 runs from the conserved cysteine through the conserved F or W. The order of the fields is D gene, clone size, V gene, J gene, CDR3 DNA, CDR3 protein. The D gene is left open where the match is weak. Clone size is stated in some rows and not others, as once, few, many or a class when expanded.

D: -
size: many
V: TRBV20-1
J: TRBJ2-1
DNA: TGCAGTGCAGATCGCCCGGGGGTTTCAGATGAGCAGTTCTTC
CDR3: CSADRPGVSDEQFF

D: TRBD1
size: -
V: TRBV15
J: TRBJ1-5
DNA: TGTGCCATCTCCGGGACAGGTATCCTATCGCCCCAGCATTTT
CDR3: CAISGTGILSPQHF

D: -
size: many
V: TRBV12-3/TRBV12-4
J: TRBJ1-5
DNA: TGTGCCAGCAGTTTCGGTACTAATAGCAATCAGCCCCAGCATTTT
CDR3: CASSFGTNSNQPQHF

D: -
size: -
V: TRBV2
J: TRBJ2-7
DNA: TGTGCCAGTCTCCTCGCCACCGAGCAGTACTTC
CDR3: CASLLATEQYF

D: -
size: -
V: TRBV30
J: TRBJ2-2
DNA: TGTGCCTGGGACCACGGGGTTAGCGGGGAGCTGTTTTTT
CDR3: CAWDHGVSGELFF

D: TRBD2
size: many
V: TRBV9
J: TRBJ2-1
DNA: TGTGCCAGCAGCGTCAGACTAGCGGGAGGTCGGTACAATGAGCAGTTCTTC
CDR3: CASSVRLAGGRYNEQFF

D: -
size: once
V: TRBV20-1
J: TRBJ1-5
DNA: TGCAGCTGGAGACAGGCTCCGGGCCAGCCCCAGCATTTT
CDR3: CSWRQAPGQPQHF

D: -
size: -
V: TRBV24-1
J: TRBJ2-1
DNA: TGTGCCACCAGTGATCCAAAGAGCTCCTACAATGAGCAGTTCTTC
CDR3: CATSDPKSSYNEQFF

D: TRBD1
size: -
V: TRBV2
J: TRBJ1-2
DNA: TGTGCCAGCAGTGAACGGGACAGGGTGACGGTTGGCTACACCTTC
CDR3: CASSERDRVTVGYTF

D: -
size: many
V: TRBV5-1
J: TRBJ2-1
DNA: TGCGCCAGCAGCTTAGCTTGGCACTACCAGGCCTATTCCGATGAGCAGTTCTTC
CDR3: CASSLAWHYQAYSDEQFF

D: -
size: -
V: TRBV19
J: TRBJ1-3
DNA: TGTGCCAGTTCCATCGGAGGCCACACCATATATTTT
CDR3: CASSIGGHTIYF

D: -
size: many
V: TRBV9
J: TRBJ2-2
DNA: TGTGCCAGCAGCGTGGGGGGGGCCGCCGGGGAGCTGTTTTTT
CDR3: CASSVGGAAGELFF

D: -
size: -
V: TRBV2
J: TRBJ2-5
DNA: TGTGCCAGCCACGGACAGTACCAAGAGACCCAGTACTTC
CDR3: CASHGQYQETQYF

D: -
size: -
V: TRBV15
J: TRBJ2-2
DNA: TGTGCCACCAGCAGAGACCTCCATCAGACCGGGGAGCTGTTTTTT
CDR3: CATSRDLHQTGELFF

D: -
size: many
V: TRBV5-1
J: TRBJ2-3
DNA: TGCGCCAGCAGCCCCCCCTCTGGGGTAGATACGCAGTATTTT
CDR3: CASSPPSGVDTQYF

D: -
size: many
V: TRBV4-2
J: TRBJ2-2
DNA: TGTGCCAGCAGCCTCCACACCGGGGAGCTGTTTTTT
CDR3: CASSLHTGELFF

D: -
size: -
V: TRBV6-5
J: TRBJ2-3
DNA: TGTGCCAGCAGTTACTCGAATTCCGGAGGGGGCCCCCGAGATACGCAGTATTTT
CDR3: CASSYSNSGGGPRDTQYF

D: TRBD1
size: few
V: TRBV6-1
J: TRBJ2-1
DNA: TGTGCCAGCAGTGAAGCCGCCGGGACAGCTAATGAGCAGTTCTTC
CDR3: CASSEAAGTANEQFF

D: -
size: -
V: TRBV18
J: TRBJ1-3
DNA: TGTGCCAGCTCACCACAAAGGAACGCTGCAGGGACTGGAAACACCATATATTTT
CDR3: CASSPQRNAAGTGNTIYF

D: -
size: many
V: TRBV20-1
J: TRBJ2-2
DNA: TGCAGTGCTAGATCCCCCTCCGGGGAGCTGTTTTTT
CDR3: CSARSPSGELFF

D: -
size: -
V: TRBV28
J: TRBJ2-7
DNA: TGTGCCAGCAGCTCGGCGGGTTATGGCTCCTACGAGCAGTACTTC
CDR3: CASSSAGYGSYEQYF

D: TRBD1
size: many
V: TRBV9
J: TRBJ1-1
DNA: TGTGCCAGCAGCGTGGGACAGGGGGCTAGCTTCACTGAAGCTTTCTTT
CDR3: CASSVGQGASFTEAFF

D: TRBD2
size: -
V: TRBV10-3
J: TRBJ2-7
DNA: TGTGCCACCACACTAGCGGGGGGGAAAAAGCAGTACTTC
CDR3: CATTLAGGKKQYF

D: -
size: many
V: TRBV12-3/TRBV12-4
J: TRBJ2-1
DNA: TGTGCCAGCAGTTTGTTGGGGGCCAAAAACAATGAGCAGTTCTTC
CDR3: CASSLLGAKNNEQFF

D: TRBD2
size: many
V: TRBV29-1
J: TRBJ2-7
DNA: TGCAGCGTTACCGCTAGCGGCTACGAGCAGTACTTC
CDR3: CSVTASGYEQYF

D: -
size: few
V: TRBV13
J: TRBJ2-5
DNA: TGTGCCAGCAGCGGGCGGGGAGGACAAGAGACCCAGTACTTC
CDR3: CASSGRGGQETQYF

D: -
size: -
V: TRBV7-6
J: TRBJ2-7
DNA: TGTGCCAGCAGCTTAGCGGACGACTACGAGCAGTGCTTC
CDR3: CASSLADDYEQCF

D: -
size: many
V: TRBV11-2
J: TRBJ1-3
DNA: TGTGCCAGCAGCTTTGTTAGCCCGAGCTCTAGGACCATATATTTT
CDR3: CASSFVSPSSRTIYF

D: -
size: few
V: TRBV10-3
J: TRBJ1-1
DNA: TGTGCCATCAGTGAGAATCGGGGGGACACTGAAGCTTTCTTT
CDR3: CAISENRGDTEAFF

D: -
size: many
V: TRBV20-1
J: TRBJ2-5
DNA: TGCAGTGCTAGGATCACTCTACAAGAGACCCAGTACTTC
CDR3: CSARITLQETQYF

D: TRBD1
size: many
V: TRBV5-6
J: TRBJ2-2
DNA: TGTGCCAGCATCGAGACAGGGGCGAACACCGGGGAGCTGTTTTTT
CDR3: CASIETGANTGELFF

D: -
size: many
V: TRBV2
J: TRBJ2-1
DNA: TGTGCCAGCAGCCCTTGGGGTCATGAGCAGTTCTTC
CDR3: CASSPWGHEQFF

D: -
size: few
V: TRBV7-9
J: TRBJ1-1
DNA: TGTGCCAGCAGCCAGGAAAGGGGGGAAGCTTTCTTT
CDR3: CASSQERGEAFF

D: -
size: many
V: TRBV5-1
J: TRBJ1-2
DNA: TGCGCCAGCAGCCCCTCCGGGCCAGCGAACTATGGCTACACCTTC
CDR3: CASSPSGPANYGYTF

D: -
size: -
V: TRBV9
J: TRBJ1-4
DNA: TGTGCCAGCAGCGTAAGTCCGGGGGAGGAAGAACTGCTTTTT
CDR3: CASSVSPGEEELLF

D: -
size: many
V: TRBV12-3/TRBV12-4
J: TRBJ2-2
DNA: TGTGCCAGCACCCCGTGGGGGACCGGGGAGCTGTTTTTT
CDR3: CASTPWGTGELFF

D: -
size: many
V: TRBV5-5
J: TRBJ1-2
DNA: TGTGCCAGCAGCCCTGGATGGCAGAACAACTATGGCTACACCTTC
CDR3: CASSPGWQNNYGYTF

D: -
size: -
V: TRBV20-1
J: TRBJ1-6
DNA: TGCAGTGCCCAAAATCCTGGGACTGGGAATTCACCCCTCCACTTT
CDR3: CSAQNPGTGNSPLHF

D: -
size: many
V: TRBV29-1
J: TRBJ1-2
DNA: TGCAGCGTAGAGGCCTCGGGACGGTCCTATGGCTACACCTTC
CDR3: CSVEASGRSYGYTF

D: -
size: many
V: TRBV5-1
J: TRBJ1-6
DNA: TGCGCCAGCAATGTGGACAGCTCCGGTAATTCACCCCTCCACTTT
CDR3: CASNVDSSGNSPLHF

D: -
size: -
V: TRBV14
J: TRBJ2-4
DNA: TGTGCCAGCAGCCAAGGCGGTAATCAGTACTTC
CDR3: CASSQGGNQYF

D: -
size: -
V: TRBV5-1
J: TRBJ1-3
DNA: TGCGCCAGCAGCGTGGACCATACCCCGTCTGGAAACACCATATATTTT
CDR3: CASSVDHTPSGNTIYF

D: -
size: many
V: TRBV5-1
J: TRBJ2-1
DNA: TGCGCCAGCAGTTTGACTGCTCAGACCTACAATGAGCAGTTCTTC
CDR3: CASSLTAQTYNEQFF

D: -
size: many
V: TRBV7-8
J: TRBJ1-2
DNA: TGTGCCAGCAGCTCAACCTGGGCCAGCATACGGGATGGCTACACCTTC
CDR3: CASSSTWASIRDGYTF

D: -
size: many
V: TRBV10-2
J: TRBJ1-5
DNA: TGCGCCAGCAGTGAGGGGGCAGGGTATGATCAGCCCCAGCATTTT
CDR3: CASSEGAGYDQPQHF

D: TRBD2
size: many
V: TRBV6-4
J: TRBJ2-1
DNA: TGTGCCAGCAGTGTGTACGGGGGGAAAGGGAATGAGCAGTTCTTC
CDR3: CASSVYGGKGNEQFF

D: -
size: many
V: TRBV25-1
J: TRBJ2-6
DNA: TGTGCCAGCAGTGGGAGCTCTGGGGCCAACGTCCTGACTTTC
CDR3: CASSGSSGANVLTF

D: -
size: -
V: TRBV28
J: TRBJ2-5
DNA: TGTGTCAGCGAACCCCTGACAGAAATTCAAGAGACCCAGTACTTC
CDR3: CVSEPLTEIQETQYF

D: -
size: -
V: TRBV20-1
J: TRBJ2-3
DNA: TGCACTGCTAGAGATTACGGTCTAGCCACAGATACGCGGTATTTT
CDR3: CTARDYGLATDTRYF